This T cell receptor (beta chain) was identified during a study of OX40 agonist ivuxolimab in advanced cancers. The method was immunoSEQ multiplex PCR; TCRdb's version includes in-frame clones alone and lacks a portion of them. The sample holds some 80,000 clones, more than 80% seen once. The CDR3 extends over 13 amino acids. CDR1 and CDR2 from the germline V gene are SGHTA and FQGNSA. The V end lost 1 base, the J end lost 2 bases, and 2 bases lay between the germline ends. The chain is built from TRBV7-2 and TRBJ2-2; D gene uncertain. Sequencing used CD4+ or CD8+ T cells sorted from blood, obtained in a trial of the OX40 agonist ivuxolimab. The receptor was isolated from an adult with an advanced solid tumor such as melanoma, head and neck, liver or kidney cancer. CDR3 in DNA: TGTGCCAGCAGCTTAGACAACACCGGGGAGCTGTTTTTT. This sequence encodes CASSLDNTGELFF.